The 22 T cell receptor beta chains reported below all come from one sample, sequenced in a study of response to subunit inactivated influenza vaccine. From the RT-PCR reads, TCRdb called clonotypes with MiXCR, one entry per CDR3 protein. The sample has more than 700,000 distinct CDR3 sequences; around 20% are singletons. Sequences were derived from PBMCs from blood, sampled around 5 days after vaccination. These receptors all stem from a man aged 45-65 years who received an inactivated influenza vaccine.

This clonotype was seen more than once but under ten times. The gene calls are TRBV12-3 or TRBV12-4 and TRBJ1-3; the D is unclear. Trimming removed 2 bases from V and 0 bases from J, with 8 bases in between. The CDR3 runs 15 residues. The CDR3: CASSLFGSSGNTIYF. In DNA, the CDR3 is TGTGCCAGCAGTTTATTCGGTAGCTCTGGAAACACCATATATTTT.

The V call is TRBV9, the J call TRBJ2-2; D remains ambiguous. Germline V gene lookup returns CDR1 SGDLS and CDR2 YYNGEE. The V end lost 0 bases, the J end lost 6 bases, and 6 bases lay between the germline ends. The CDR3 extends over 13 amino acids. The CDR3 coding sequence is TGTGCCAGCAGCGTAGTCGAGGCCGGGGAGCTGTTTTTT. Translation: CASSVVEAGELFF.

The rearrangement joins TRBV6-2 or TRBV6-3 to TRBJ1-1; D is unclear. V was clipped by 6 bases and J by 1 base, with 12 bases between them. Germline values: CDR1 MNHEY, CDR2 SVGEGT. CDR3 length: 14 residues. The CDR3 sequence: CASSKGLTNTEAFF. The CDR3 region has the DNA TGTGCCAGCAGCAAAGGGCTCACGAACACTGAAGCTTTCTTT.

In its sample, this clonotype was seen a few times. As DNA, the CDR3 is TGTGCCAGCAGGAGCCCGGACGGGCCTCGGGACGAGCAGTACTTC. Translated: CASRSPDGPRDEQYF. The gene calls are TRBV7-9 and TRBJ2-7; D call uncertain. Germline loops: CDR1 SEHNR, CDR2 FQNEAQ (reference sequence). Trimming removed 6 bases from V and 5 bases from J, with 20 bases in between. CDR3 length equals 15 residues.

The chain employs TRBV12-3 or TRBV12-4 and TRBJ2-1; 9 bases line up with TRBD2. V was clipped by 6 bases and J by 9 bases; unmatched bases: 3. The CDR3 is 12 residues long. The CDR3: CASRMTSGEQFF. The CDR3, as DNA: TGTGCCAGCAGGATGACTAGCGGTGAGCAGTTCTTC.

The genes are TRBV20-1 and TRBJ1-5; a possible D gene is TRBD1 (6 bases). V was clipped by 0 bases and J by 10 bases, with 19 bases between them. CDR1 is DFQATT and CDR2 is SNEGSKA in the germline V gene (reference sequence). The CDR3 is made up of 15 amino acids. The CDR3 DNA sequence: TGCAGTGCTAGAGATAGTAGGGGCAGGGGTTCACCCCAGCATTTT. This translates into CSARDSRGRGSPQHF.

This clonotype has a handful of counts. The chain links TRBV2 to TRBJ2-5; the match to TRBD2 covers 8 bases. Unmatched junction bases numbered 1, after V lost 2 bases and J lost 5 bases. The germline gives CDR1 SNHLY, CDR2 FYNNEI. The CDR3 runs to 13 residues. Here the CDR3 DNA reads TGTGCCAGCAGTGAACGGGAGGGGGAGACCCAGTACTTC. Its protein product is CASSEREGETQYF.

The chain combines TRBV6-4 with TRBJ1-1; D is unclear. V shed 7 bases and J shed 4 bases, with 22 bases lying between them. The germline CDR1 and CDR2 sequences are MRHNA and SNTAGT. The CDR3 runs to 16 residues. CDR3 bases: TGTGCCAGCATCAAGCGACCCTTTCCTCGGGGCACTGAAGCTTTCTTT. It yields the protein CASIKRPFPRGTEAFF.

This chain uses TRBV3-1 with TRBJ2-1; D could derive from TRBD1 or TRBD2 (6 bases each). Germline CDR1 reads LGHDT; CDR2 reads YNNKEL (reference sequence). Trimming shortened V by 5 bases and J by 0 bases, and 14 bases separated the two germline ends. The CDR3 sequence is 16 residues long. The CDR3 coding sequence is TGTGCCAGCAGCACGACAACGGGGGCCTCCTACAATGAGCAGTTCTTC. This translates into CASSTTTGASYNEQFF.

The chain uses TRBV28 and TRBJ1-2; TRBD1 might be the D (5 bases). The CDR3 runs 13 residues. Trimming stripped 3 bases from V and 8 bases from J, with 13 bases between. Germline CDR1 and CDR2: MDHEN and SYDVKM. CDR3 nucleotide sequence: TGTGCCAGCAGTTTTGCGAGGGGCGACGGCTACACCTTC. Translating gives CASSFARGDGYTF.

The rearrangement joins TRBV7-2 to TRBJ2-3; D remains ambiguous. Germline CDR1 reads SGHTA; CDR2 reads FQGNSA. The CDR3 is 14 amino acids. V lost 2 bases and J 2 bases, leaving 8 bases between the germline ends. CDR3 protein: CASSLIPATDTQYF. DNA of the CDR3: TGTGCCAGCAGCTTAATACCAGCCACAGATACGCAGTATTTT. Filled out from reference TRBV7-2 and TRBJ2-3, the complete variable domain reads GAGVSQSPSNKVTEKGKDVELRCDPISGHTALYWYRQSLGQGLEFLIYFQGNSAPDKSGLPSDRFSAERTGGSVSTLTIQRTQQEDSAVYLCASSLIPATDTQYFGPGTRLTVL.

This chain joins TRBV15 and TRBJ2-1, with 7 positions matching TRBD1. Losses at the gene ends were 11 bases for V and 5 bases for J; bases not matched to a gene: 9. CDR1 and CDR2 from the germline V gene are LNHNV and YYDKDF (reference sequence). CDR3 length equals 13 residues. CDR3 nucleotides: TGTGCCGGACGGGACAGCAATAACAATGAGCAGTTCTTC. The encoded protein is CAGRDSNNNEQFF.

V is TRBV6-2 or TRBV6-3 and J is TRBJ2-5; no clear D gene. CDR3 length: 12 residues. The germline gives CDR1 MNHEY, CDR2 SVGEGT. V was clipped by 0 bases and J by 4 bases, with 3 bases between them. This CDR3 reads CASSYSPETQYF. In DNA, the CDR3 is TGTGCCAGCAGTTACTCCCCAGAGACCCAGTACTTC.

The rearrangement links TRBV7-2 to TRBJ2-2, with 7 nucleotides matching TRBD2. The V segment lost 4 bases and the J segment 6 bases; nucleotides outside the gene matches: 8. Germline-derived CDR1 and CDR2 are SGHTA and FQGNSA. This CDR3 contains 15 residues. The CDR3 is CASSSREVNAGELFF. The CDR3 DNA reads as TGTGCCAGCAGCTCCCGGGAGGTTAATGCCGGGGAGCTGTTTTTT.

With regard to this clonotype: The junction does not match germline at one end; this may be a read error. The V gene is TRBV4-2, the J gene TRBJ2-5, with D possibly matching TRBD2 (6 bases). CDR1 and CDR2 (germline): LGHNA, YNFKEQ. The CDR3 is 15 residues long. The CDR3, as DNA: TGTGCCAGCAGCCCTCAAGGAGTGTCTCGGGAGACCCGGTACTTC. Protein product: CASSPQGVSRETRYF.

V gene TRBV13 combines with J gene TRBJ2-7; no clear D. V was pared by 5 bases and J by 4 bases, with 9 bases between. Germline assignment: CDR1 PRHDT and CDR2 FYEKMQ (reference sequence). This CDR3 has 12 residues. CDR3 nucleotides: TGTGCCAGCAGCATGACGGAGTACGAGCAGTACTTC. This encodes CASSMTEYEQYF.

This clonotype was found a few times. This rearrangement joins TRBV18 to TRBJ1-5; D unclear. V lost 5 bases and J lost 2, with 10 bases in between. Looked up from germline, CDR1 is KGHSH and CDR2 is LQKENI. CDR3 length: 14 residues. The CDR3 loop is CASSANKGNQPQHF. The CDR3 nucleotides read TGTGCCAGCTCAGCGAATAAGGGCAATCAGCCCCAGCATTTT.

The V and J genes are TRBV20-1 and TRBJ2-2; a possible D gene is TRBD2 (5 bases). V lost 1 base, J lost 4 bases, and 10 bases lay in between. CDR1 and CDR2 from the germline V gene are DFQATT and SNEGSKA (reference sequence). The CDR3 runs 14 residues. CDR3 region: CSARGGAGTGELFF. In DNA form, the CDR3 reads TGCAGTGCTAGAGGGGGAGCCGGCACCGGGGAGCTGTTTTTT.

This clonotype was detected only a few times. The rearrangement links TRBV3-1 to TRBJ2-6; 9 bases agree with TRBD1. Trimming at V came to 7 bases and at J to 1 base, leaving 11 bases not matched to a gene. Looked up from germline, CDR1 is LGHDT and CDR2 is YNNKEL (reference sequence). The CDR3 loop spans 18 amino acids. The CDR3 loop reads CASTPGTGTLSGANVLTF. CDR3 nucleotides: TGTGCCAGCACCCCCGGGACAGGGACTTTATCTGGGGCCAACGTCCTGACTTTC.

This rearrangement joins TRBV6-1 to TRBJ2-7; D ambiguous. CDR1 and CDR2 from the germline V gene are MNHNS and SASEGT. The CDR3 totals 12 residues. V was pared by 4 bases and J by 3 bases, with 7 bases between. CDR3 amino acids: CASSADRYEQYF. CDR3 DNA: TGTGCCAGCAGTGCCGACCGCTACGAGCAGTACTTC.

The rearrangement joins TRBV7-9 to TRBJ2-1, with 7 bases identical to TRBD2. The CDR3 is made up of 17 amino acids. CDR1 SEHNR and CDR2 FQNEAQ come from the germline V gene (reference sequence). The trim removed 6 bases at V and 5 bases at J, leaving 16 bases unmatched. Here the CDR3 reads CASRRGARTGGNNEQFF. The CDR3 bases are TGTGCCAGCAGGCGCGGGGCCCGTACGGGGGGAAACAATGAGCAGTTCTTC.

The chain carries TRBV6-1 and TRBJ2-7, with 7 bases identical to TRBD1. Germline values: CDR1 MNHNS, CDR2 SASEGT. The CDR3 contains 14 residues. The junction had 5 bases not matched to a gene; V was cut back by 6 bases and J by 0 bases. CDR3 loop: CASRPGQSSYEQYF. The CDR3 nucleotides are TGTGCCAGCAGACCGGGACAGAGCTCCTACGAGCAGTACTTC.